The 23 T cell receptor beta chains given below trace back to one sample, sequenced in a study of T cells in Graves' hyperthyroidism and ophthalmopathy. Amplification yielded TCR beta CDR3 regions, with RNA transcripts as the source. An initial round of RT-PCR targeting the TCR CDR3 relied on the HTBI primer set. TCRdb reprocessed the multiplex PCR reads via MiXCR and lists one record per CDR3 protein. The sample lists 300,000 to 500,000 distinct CDR3 sequences, more than 12% occurring once. The sample was blood. Receptor source: a man in his fifties with Graves' ophthalmopathy.

This clonotype was picked up a small number of times. In nucleotides, the CDR3 is TGTGCCAGCAGTTTGGTTGCCAGCTCCTATAATTCACCCCTCCACTTT. Amino acids: CASSLVASSYNSPLHF. The rearrangement links TRBV27 to TRBJ1-6, with no clear D. V lost 3 bases and J lost 0, with 9 bases in between. The CDR3 contains 16 residues. Germline CDR1 and CDR2: MNHEY and SMNVEV (reference sequence).

There are a few counts of this clonotype. The gene calls are TRBV7-9 and TRBJ1-2, with 8 nucleotides matching TRBD1. The CDR3 is made up of 14 amino acids. The germline CDR1 and CDR2 sequences are SEHNR and FQNEAQ (reference sequence). V was clipped by 1 base and J by 8 bases; unmatched bases: 6. The CDR3 coding sequence is TGTGCCAGCAGCTTAGGACAGGGGCCGCTCGGCTACACCTTC. Its protein is CASSLGQGPLGYTF.

This clonotype was picked up many times. This chain uses TRBV28 with TRBJ1-2; 7 bases agree with TRBD1. The germline gives CDR1 MDHEN, CDR2 SYDVKM. With V trimmed by 4 bases and J by 0 bases, 5 bases remained unmatched. This CDR3 is built from 15 residues. The CDR3 DNA reads TGTGCCAGCAGTTCAGGGGGACCGCCTAACTATGGCTACACCTTC. It is translated as CASSSGGPPNYGYTF.

The CDR3 loop is CASSLAPGLAGGGKQFF. DNA for the CDR3: TGTGCCAGCAGCTTGGCCCCGGGACTAGCGGGAGGCGGTAAGCAGTTCTTC. V is TRBV7-2 and J is TRBJ2-1; 15 bases agree with TRBD2. The CDR3 covers 17 residues. Per the germline V gene, CDR1 is SGHTA and CDR2 is FQGNSA. Trimming at V came to 3 bases and at J to 11 bases, leaving 11 bases not matched to a gene.

This clonotype has ten or more counts. The rearrangement uses TRBV18 and TRBJ2-1, with D maybe TRBD2 (5 bases). Germline CDR1 is KGHSH and CDR2 is LQKENI. V lost 3 bases, J lost 8 bases, and 11 bases lay in between. The CDR3 is made up of 13 amino acids. This CDR3 reads CASSPDPGDEQFF. Written as DNA, the CDR3 is TGTGCCAGCTCACCCGACCCCGGGGATGAGCAGTTCTTC.

The rearrangement uses TRBV27 and TRBJ1-2, with unresolved D. This CDR3 is 13 amino acids long. V was shortened by 8 bases and J by 4 bases, with 14 bases between the two germline ends. The germline V gene encodes CDR1 MNHEY and CDR2 SMNVEV (reference sequence). CDR3 coding DNA: TGTGCCAGCTCCCGGGAGCCCAGCTATGGCTACACCTTC. It codes for CASSREPSYGYTF.

The table lists this clonotype with many counts. The V gene is TRBV28, the J gene TRBJ2-7; D is ambiguous. Looked up from germline, CDR1 is MDHEN and CDR2 is SYDVKM. Trimming pared 5 bases from V and 4 bases from J, leaving 12 bases between. The CDR3 extends over 13 amino acids. The CDR3: CASSPRNLYEQYF. The CDR3 nucleotides read TGTGCCAGCAGTCCGAGGAACCTTTACGAGCAGTACTTC. The full variable domain, completed using reference TRBV28 and TRBJ2-7, is DVKVTQSSRYLVKRTGEKVFLECVQDMDHENMFWYRQDPGLGLRLIYFSYDVKMKEKGDIPEGYSVSREKKERFSLILESASTNQTSMYLCASSPRNLYEQYFGPGTRLTVT.

This clonotype was recorded at least ten times. This chain connects TRBV18 to TRBJ2-7; D is possibly TRBD2 (7 bases). Germline V gives CDR1 KGHSH, CDR2 LQKENI. The CDR3 has 17 amino acids. V lost 3 bases, J lost 2 bases, and 20 bases lay in between. This CDR3 is CASSPPRGAGEAYEQYF. The DNA of the CDR3 is TGTGCCAGCTCACCCCCGAGGGGGGCGGGAGAGGCCTACGAGCAGTACTTC.

On this clonotype itself: A clone one base away is much larger, so this may be a read error. The chain links TRBV2 to TRBJ2-7; D ambiguous. V lost 3 bases to trimming and J lost 5 bases, with 17 bases between them. CDR1 and CDR2 from the germline V gene are SNHLY and FYNNEI. This CDR3 is built from 15 residues. CDR3 amino acids: CASSDDTLRSNEQYF. In DNA, the CDR3 is TGTGCCAGCAGTGACGACACTCTGAGGTCGAACGAGCAGTACTTC.

V usage is TRBV29-1 and J usage is TRBJ1-4, with a tentative D call TRBD1 (5 bases). Germline lookup yields CDR1 SQVTM and CDR2 ANQGSEA. The CDR3 loop spans 13 amino acids. The V and J ends lost 3 bases and 8 bases respectively, with 13 bases between them. The CDR3 region is CSVEILQGEKLFF. In DNA, the CDR3 is TGCAGCGTTGAGATCCTCCAGGGAGAAAAACTGTTTTTT. The whole variable domain, filled in from reference TRBV29-1 and TRBJ1-4, reads SAVISQKPSRDICQRGTSLTIQCQVDSQVTMMFWYRQQPGQSLTLIATANQGSEATYESGFVIDKFPISRPNLTFSTLTVSNMSPEDSSIYLCSVEILQGEKLFFGSGTQLSVL.

The chain recombines TRBV4-1 with TRBJ1-5, with a weak D call TRBD1 (5 bases). The V and J ends lost 1 base and 7 bases respectively, with 20 bases between them. This CDR3 spans 17 amino acids. Germline CDR1 and CDR2: MGHRA and YSYEKL. This CDR3 reads CASSQGVFTEGSQPQHF. Written as DNA, the CDR3 is TGCGCCAGCAGCCAAGGTGTGTTTACGGAGGGGTCACAGCCCCAGCATTTT.

The chain carries TRBV29-1 and TRBJ2-5, with 13 bases identical to TRBD2. The CDR3 totals 17 residues. V was pared by 4 bases and J by 4 bases, with 12 bases of the junction left unmatched. Germline V gene data show CDR1 as SQVTM and CDR2 as ANQGSEA. The CDR3 DNA reads as TGCAGCGTTGCCTGGAGGACTAGCGGGAGATCTCTAGAGACCCAGTACTTC. Amino acids: CSVAWRTSGRSLETQYF. Based on the CDR3 plus reference TRBV29-1 and TRBJ2-5, the full variable domain is SAVISQKPSRDICQRGTSLTIQCQVDSQVTMMFWYRQQPGQSLTLIATANQGSEATYESGFVIDKFPISRPNLTFSTLTVSNMSPEDSSIYLCSVAWRTSGRSLETQYFGPGTRLLVL.

This clonotype was observed at least ten times. The chain is built from TRBV2 and TRBJ2-7; D not resolved. The germline V gene encodes CDR1 SNHLY and CDR2 FYNNEI. The CDR3 has 12 residues. Trimming stripped 5 bases from V and 4 bases from J, with 9 bases between. CDR3 sequence (DNA): TGTGCCAGCAGTCAGAAAGGTTACGAGCAGTACTTC. Translating gives CASSQKGYEQYF.

The chain links TRBV4-1 to TRBJ2-1; D is undetermined. The CDR3 extends over 13 amino acids. Trimming cost V 1 base and J 8 bases, with 9 bases left between them. Germline CDR1 and CDR2: MGHRA and YSYEKL. The CDR3 loop is CASSQVSLDEQFF. The CDR3 DNA is TGCGCCAGCAGCCAAGTAAGTCTTGATGAGCAGTTCTTC.

This clonotype has at least ten counts. The chain employs TRBV11-3 and TRBJ2-5; D not certain. This CDR3 region has 12 residues. In germline, CDR1 is SGHNT, CDR2 YENEEA. Between the trimmed V and J ends, which lost 3 bases and 7 bases, there was a span of 9 bases. CDR3 loop: CASSFRGRTQYF. For the CDR3, the DNA is TGTGCCAGCAGCTTTCGCGGTCGGACCCAGTACTTC.

The table lists this clonotype with many counts. This chain connects TRBV28 to TRBJ1-2; TRBD1 aligns across 10 bases. V trimming: 4 bases; J trimming: 6 bases; junction bases outside the gene matches: 5. Germline V gene sequence: CDR1 MDHEN, CDR2 SYDVKM. The CDR3 consists of 14 residues. The CDR3 sequence: CASSSGTGDDGYTF. The CDR3 DNA follows: TGTGCCAGCAGTTCCGGGACAGGGGACGATGGCTACACCTTC.

The rearrangement uses TRBV9 and TRBJ2-7; 7 positions match TRBD2. The V and J ends lost 0 bases and 6 bases, in that order; junction bases with no gene match: 9. The CDR3 totals 15 residues. The V gene's germline CDR1 is SGDLS and CDR2 YYNGEE. The CDR3 nucleotides read TGTGCCAGCAGCGTAGAGCGGGCGGGAGTCGGCGAGCAGTACTTC. Its translation: CASSVERAGVGEQYF.

This clonotype appeared many times. The chain links TRBV18 to TRBJ2-7; D is perhaps TRBD2 (6 bases). Trimming stripped 3 bases from V and 6 bases from J, with 9 bases between. The germline gives CDR1 KGHSH, CDR2 LQKENI. This CDR3 spans 12 amino acids. The CDR3 spells CASSPGGPEQYF. CDR3 in DNA: TGTGCCAGCTCACCGGGGGGTCCCGAGCAGTACTTC.

This sequence joins TRBV29-1 and TRBJ2-5; 9 nucleotides agree with TRBD2. The CDR3 has 18 amino acids. Germline CDR1 reads SQVTM; CDR2 reads ANQGSEA. V lost 2 bases, J lost 4 bases, and 17 bases stayed unmatched. The CDR3 reads CSVELYGTSRAVGETQYF. The CDR3 DNA is TGCAGCGTTGAACTCTATGGGACTAGCCGAGCCGTTGGAGAGACCCAGTACTTC.

In its sample, this clonotype was seen a few times. The chain uses TRBV19 and TRBJ2-1; 11 bases agree with TRBD2. The CDR3 covers 16 residues. V gave up 7 bases and J gave up 5 bases; unmatched junction bases: 10. Germline CDR1 is LNHDA and CDR2 is SQIVND (reference sequence). The CDR3 region has the DNA TGTGCCAGTAATCGGGCTAGCGGGAGGATAGACAATGAGCAGTTCTTC. Translation gives CASNRASGRIDNEQFF.

This clonotype was picked up many times. The genes are TRBV11-3 and TRBJ2-1; TRBD2 aligns across 8 bases. The V gene end was trimmed by 5 bases and the J gene end by 6 bases; junction bases not matched to a gene: 6. This CDR3 region has 14 residues. Germline loops: CDR1 SGHNT, CDR2 YENEEA. The CDR3 coding sequence is TGTGCCAGCAGCCGAGGACTAGCAGCCAATGAGCAGTTCTTC. Protein: CASSRGLAANEQFF.

V gene TRBV6-1 combines with J gene TRBJ1-3, with 8 positions matching TRBD1. Germline V gene data show CDR1 as MNHNS and CDR2 as SASEGT. J gave up 0 bases and V 5 bases, and 9 bases lay outside the gene matches. The CDR3 consists of 17 residues. The chain's CDR3 is CASSSTYRGTSGNTIYF. DNA for the CDR3: TGTGCCAGCAGTTCAACTTACAGGGGGACCTCTGGAAACACCATATATTTT.

This clonotype was counted at least ten times. The V gene is TRBV18, the J gene TRBJ1-5; D gene uncertain. Germline V CDR1 and CDR2: KGHSH, LQKENI. This CDR3 comprises 15 residues. V was cut by 0 bases and J by 4 bases, with 10 bases left in between. CDR3 amino acids: CASSPPRVRNQPQHF. The CDR3 DNA follows: TGTGCCAGCTCACCACCGAGGGTAAGGAATCAGCCCCAGCATTTT.